Each of the 27 T cell receptor beta chains below was sequenced from the same sample in a study of T cell repertoires in cytomegalovirus infection. TCRdb re-called the reads with MiXCR, one entry per CDR3 protein. In the table there are 90,000 to 120,000 distinct CDR3 sequences, about 22% of which are singletons. The sequenced sample was CD8+ T cells from PBMCs. These receptors were obtained from a human donor in good health (CMV status not recorded). Some clones in this sample may be carry-over from other donors' samples.

In this sample, this clonotype turned up many times. The chain has TRBV7-9 and TRBJ2-7; D gene ambiguous. Germline V lookup: CDR1 SEHNR, CDR2 FQNEAQ (reference sequence). The length of the CDR3 is 14 residues. The V and J ends lost 6 bases and 2 bases respectively, with 14 bases between them. As DNA, the CDR3 is TGTGCCAGCAGTCATGCGACGCTTACCTACGAGCAGTACTTC. Translation gives CASSHATLTYEQYF.

A word on this clonotype: This may be a read error: a much more frequent sequence differs by one nucleotide. The chain is built from TRBV6-1 and TRBJ2-2, with D possibly being TRBD1 or TRBD2 (5 bases each). Germline assignment: CDR1 MNHNS and CDR2 SASEGT. Trimming removed 2 bases at V and 1 base at J, with 11 bases between. The CDR3 has 16 amino acids. The CDR3 here is CASSELGRGNTGELFF. In DNA form, the CDR3 reads TGTGCCAGCAGTGAACTGGGACGGGGGAACACCGGGGAGCTGTTTTTT.

The table lists this clonotype with many counts. The gene calls are TRBV19 and TRBJ1-1, with D tentatively TRBD1 (6 bases). Trimming removed 3 bases at V and 2 bases at J, with 28 bases between. The CDR3 extends over 20 amino acids. CDR1 LNHDA and CDR2 SQIVND come from the germline V gene (reference sequence). CDR3 protein: CASSIDLTGFLSSANTEAFF. In DNA form, the CDR3 reads TGTGCCAGTAGTATCGACCTTACAGGGTTTCTCTCAAGCGCTAACACTGAAGCTTTCTTT. Full variable domain (rest looked up from reference TRBV19 and TRBJ1-1): DGGITQSPKYLFRKEGQNVTLSCEQNLNHDAMYWYRQDPGQGLRLIYYSQIVNDFQKGDIAEGYSVSREKKESFPLTVTSAQKNPTAFYLCASSIDLTGFLSSANTEAFFGQGTRLTVV.

This clonotype was counted a few times. The chain uses TRBV5-1 and TRBJ1-1; D remains unclear. Per the germline V gene, CDR1 is SGHRS and CDR2 is YFSETQ. The CDR3 sequence is 15 residues long. Deletions cut 0 bases from V and 5 bases from J, with 14 bases between. In DNA, the CDR3 is TGCGCCAGCAGCTTGGCTGGTGACGGGAAGACTGAAGCTTTCTTT. It translates to CASSLAGDGKTEAFF.

The rearrangement uses TRBV4-3 and TRBJ2-2; D ambiguous. This CDR3 comprises 14 residues. The germline V gene encodes CDR1 LGHNA and CDR2 YSLEER. V was shortened by 5 bases and J by 2 bases, with 9 bases between the two germline ends. The CDR3 here is CASSWQTNTGELFF. Here the CDR3 DNA reads TGCGCCAGCAGCTGGCAGACTAACACCGGGGAGCTGTTTTTT.

The V and J genes are TRBV7-6 and TRBJ1-2; D gene unclear. Trimming took off 11 bases at V and 2 bases at J, with 12 bases between the two ends. The germline V gene encodes CDR1 SGHVS and CDR2 FNYEAQ. The CDR3 has 12 residues. CDR3: CASGLGNYGYTF. The CDR3 DNA reads as TGTGCCTCCGGTTTGGGGAACTATGGCTACACCTTC.

This clonotype was observed at least ten times. The chain has TRBV7-6 and TRBJ2-7; a weak D match, TRBD2 (6 bases). Germline values: CDR1 SGHVS, CDR2 FNYEAQ. CDR3 size: 15 residues. V lost 5 bases and J 1 base, leaving 15 bases between the germline ends. The CDR3, as DNA: TGTGCCAGCAGCGCACGGGCGGGGCCTTCCTACGAGCAGTACTTC. Its translation: CASSARAGPSYEQYF.

The chain combines TRBV29-1 with TRBJ2-1; 14 nucleotides agree with TRBD2. The CDR3 runs 14 residues. V lost 5 bases to trimming and J lost 9 bases; unmatched junction nucleotides: 6. Germline CDR1 SQVTM, CDR2 ANQGSEA. The CDR3 reads CSVLGTSGRIEQFF. Written as DNA, the CDR3 is TGCAGCGTTTTGGGGACTAGCGGGAGAATTGAGCAGTTCTTC.

This clonotype was seen at least ten times. The chain joins TRBV4-1 to TRBJ2-2; either TRBD1 or TRBD2 may supply D (5 bases each). Trimming took 0 bases from V and 4 from J, leaving 9 bases between them. The length of the CDR3 is 15 residues. Germline assignment: CDR1 MGHRA and CDR2 YSYEKL. This CDR3 reads CASSQDEGSTGELFF. CDR3 DNA: TGCGCCAGCAGCCAAGACGAGGGGAGCACCGGGGAGCTGTTTTTT.

This clonotype was seen more than once but under ten times. The chain joins TRBV12-3 or TRBV12-4 to TRBJ1-1; D is ambiguous. Between the trimmed V and J ends, which lost 3 bases and 4 bases, there was a span of 9 bases. This CDR3 comprises 13 residues. CDR3 loop: CASSFGRSTEAFF. The CDR3 nucleotides are TGTGCCAGCAGTTTCGGGCGTAGCACTGAAGCTTTCTTT.

This clonotype showed up just a few times. V is TRBV20-1 and J is TRBJ2-7; TRBD1 agrees at 9 bases. Germline V gives CDR1 DFQATT, CDR2 SNEGSKA (reference sequence). Unmatched junction bases numbered 8, after V lost 0 bases and J lost 2 bases. This CDR3 contains 16 residues. The CDR3, as DNA: TGCAGTGCTAGAGATCCAACAGGGGGCCCAGCCTACGAGCAGTACTTC. It specifies CSARDPTGGPAYEQYF.

In its sample, this clonotype was seen a few times. This chain links TRBV7-3 with TRBJ1-1, with 8 nucleotides matching TRBD1. This CDR3 spans 15 amino acids. The germline gives CDR1 SGHTA, CDR2 FQGTGA. Trimming took 5 bases from V and 3 from J; bases not matched to a gene: 8. Here the CDR3 DNA reads TGTGCCAGCAGCCCCGGACAGGGAATGGACACTGAAGCTTTCTTT. Protein: CASSPGQGMDTEAFF.

This chain uses TRBV5-5 with TRBJ1-5; a possible D gene is TRBD1 (5 bases). Trimming took 5 bases from V and 3 from J, leaving 15 bases between them. The CDR3 extends over 15 amino acids. CDR1 and CDR2 (germline): SGHKS, YYEKEE (reference sequence). CDR3 region: CASSFPGSSNQPQHF. CDR3 nucleotides: TGTGCCAGCAGTTTCCCAGGGTCCTCCAATCAGCCCCAGCATTTT.

The CDR3 sequence: CASSSRQAMSTDTQYF. CDR3 DNA sequence: TGCGCCAGCAGCTCCCGACAGGCCATGAGCACAGATACGCAGTATTTT. This chain joins TRBV5-1 and TRBJ2-3; weak D call: TRBD1 (6 bases). CDR1 and CDR2 (germline): SGHRS, YFSETQ. Between the trimmed V and J ends, which lost 3 bases and 0 bases, there was a span of 14 bases. The CDR3 sequence is 16 residues long.

The V call is TRBV4-2, the J call TRBJ2-5; TRBD2 aligns across 12 bases. Germline V CDR1 and CDR2: LGHNA, YNFKEQ. V was pared by 0 bases and J by 11 bases, with 7 bases of the junction left unmatched. The CDR3 consists of 15 residues. The CDR3 region has the DNA TGTGCCAGCAGCCAAGATTTTCTAGCGGGGGGGTTGCAGTACTTC. Protein sequence: CASSQDFLAGGLQYF.

J is TRBJ2-5 and V is TRBV12-3 or TRBV12-4, with 9 bases identical to TRBD1. The CDR3 is made up of 16 amino acids. The ends lost 5 bases at V and 5 bases at J; junction bases unmatched: 12. Here the CDR3 DNA reads TGTGCCAGCAGTCCAGCTCGACAGGGGGGCGGGGAGACCCAGTACTTC. Translating gives CASSPARQGGGETQYF.

The chain employs TRBV4-1 and TRBJ2-1, with TRBD1 matching over 7 bases. The V segment lost 0 bases and the J segment 6 bases; nucleotides outside the gene matches: 17. Germline assignment: CDR1 MGHRA and CDR2 YSYEKL. This CDR3 contains 19 residues. CDR3 sequence reads: CASSQDFLTDREPFNEQFF. The CDR3 DNA follows: TGCGCCAGCAGCCAAGATTTTCTTACCGACAGGGAACCCTTCAATGAGCAGTTCTTC.

The rearrangement joins TRBV7-3 to TRBJ2-3; D is uncertain. The CDR3 runs to 15 residues. Germline CDR1 and CDR2: SGHTA and FQGTGA. Between the trimmed V and J ends, which lost 4 bases and 4 bases, there was a span of 15 bases. The CDR3 reads CASSSRHGIADTQYF. The CDR3 DNA is TGTGCCAGCAGCTCGAGGCATGGGATCGCAGATACGCAGTATTTT. Full variable domain (outside the CDR3, taken from reference TRBV7-3 and TRBJ2-3): GAGVSQTPSNKVTEKGKYVELRCDPISGHTALYWYRQSLGQGPEFLIYFQGTGAADDSGLPNDRFFAVRPEGSVSTLKIQRTERGDSAVYLCASSSRHGIADTQYFGPGTRLTVL.

This clonotype was found a few times. The chain is built from TRBV11-2 and TRBJ2-7, with 7 nucleotides matching TRBD1. Germline CDR1 and CDR2: SGHAT and FQNNGV. With V trimmed by 4 bases and J by 7 bases, 16 bases remained unmatched. The CDR3 runs to 16 residues. The chain's CDR3 is CASSSLDRFPVREQYF. Here the CDR3 DNA reads TGTGCCAGCAGCTCCCTGGACAGGTTCCCTGTCAGGGAGCAGTACTTC.

This clonotype was observed at least ten times. This chain links TRBV7-2 with TRBJ2-3; D might be TRBD2 (5 bases). Germline CDR1 reads SGHTA; CDR2 reads FQGNSA. This CDR3 comprises 15 residues. The V end was cut by 1 base, the J end by 4 bases, with 12 bases between. CDR3 sequence reads: CASSLGPGRSDTQYF. The DNA of the CDR3 is TGTGCCAGCAGCTTAGGTCCGGGGAGATCAGATACGCAGTATTTT.

The chain employs TRBV20-1 and TRBJ2-3, with D possibly being TRBD2 (5 bases). V shed 4 bases and J shed 0 bases, with 20 bases lying between them. CDR3 length equals 17 residues. The V gene's germline CDR1 is DFQATT and CDR2 SNEGSKA (reference sequence). CDR3: CSATQYRTSNSTDTQYF. The DNA for the CDR3 is TGCAGTGCTACGCAGTATAGGACTTCGAATAGCACAGATACGCAGTATTTT.

The V and J genes are TRBV9 and TRBJ2-1, with D hard to call. The germline gives CDR1 SGDLS, CDR2 YYNGEE. The V end was cut by 4 bases, the J end by 3 bases, with 8 bases between. CDR3 length equals 13 residues. The CDR3 coding sequence is TGTGCCAGCAGCCTAGGGCTCTACAATGAGCAGTTCTTC. It translates to CASSLGLYNEQFF. Variable domain in full (rest from reference TRBV9 and TRBJ2-1): DSGVTQTPKHLITATGQRVTLRCSPRSGDLSVYWYQQSLDQGLQFLIQYYNGEERAKGNILERFSAQQFPDLHSELNLSSLELGDSALYFCASSLGLYNEQFFGPGTRLTVL.

This clonotype was observed many times. V and J are TRBV7-9 and TRBJ1-5; 8 bases agree with TRBD1. Germline CDR1 is SEHNR and CDR2 is FQNEAQ (reference sequence). V was clipped by 4 bases and J by 4 bases; unmatched bases: 6. The CDR3 sequence is 15 residues long. CDR3 nucleotide sequence: TGTGCCAGCAGCTCAACACAGGGGGGGAATCAGCCCCAGCATTTT. It encodes CASSSTQGGNQPQHF.

V is TRBV27 and J is TRBJ2-5; TRBD1 aligns across 8 bases. V was clipped by 4 bases and J by 6 bases; unmatched bases: 4. From germline, CDR1 is MNHEY and CDR2 SMNVEV (reference sequence). This CDR3 contains 13 residues. The CDR3 nucleotides are TGTGCCAGCAGTTCAGGACAGGGTCAGACCCAGTACTTC. It translates to CASSSGQGQTQYF.

The chain employs TRBV20-1 and TRBJ2-7, with D uncertain. Trimming shortened V by 4 bases and J by 0 bases, and 13 bases separated the two germline ends. Germline lookup yields CDR1 DFQATT and CDR2 SNEGSKA (reference sequence). The CDR3 has 14 amino acids. CDR3 sequence: CSATSTEPSYEQYF. The CDR3 region has the DNA TGCAGTGCTACCAGCACAGAGCCCTCCTACGAGCAGTACTTC.

The chain couples TRBV28 to TRBJ2-7; tentative D call: TRBD2 (5 bases). CDR3 length equals 13 residues. The germline gives CDR1 MDHEN, CDR2 SYDVKM. With 10 bases removed from V and 2 bases from J, the gap between germline ends came to 15 bases. CDR3 DNA: TGTGCCACCTCGGGGAGCGGTCCCTACGAGCAGTACTTC. It codes for CATSGSGPYEQYF.

This clonotype was seen ten or more times. The gene calls are TRBV25-1 and TRBJ2-6; 10 bases map to TRBD1. This CDR3 contains 18 residues. Looked up from germline, CDR1 is MGHDK and CDR2 is SYGVNS. V shed 7 bases, J shed 0 bases, and the junction held 9 bases outside the gene matches. The CDR3 sequence is CASTEGTGEISGANVLTF. DNA of the CDR3: TGTGCCAGCACAGAGGGGACAGGGGAGATCTCTGGGGCCAACGTCCTGACTTTC.